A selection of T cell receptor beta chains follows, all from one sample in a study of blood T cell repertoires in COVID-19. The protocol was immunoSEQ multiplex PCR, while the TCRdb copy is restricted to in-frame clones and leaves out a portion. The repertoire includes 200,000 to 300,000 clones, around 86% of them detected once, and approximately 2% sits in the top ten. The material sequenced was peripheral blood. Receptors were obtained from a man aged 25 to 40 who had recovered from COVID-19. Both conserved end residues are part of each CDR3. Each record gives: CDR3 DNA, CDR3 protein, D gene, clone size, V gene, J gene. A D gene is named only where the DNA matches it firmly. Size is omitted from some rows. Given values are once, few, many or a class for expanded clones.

DNA: TGTGCCAGCACACTCGGGGTGAACACCGGGGAGCTGTTTTTT
CDR3: CASTLGVNTGELFF
D: .
size: .
V: TRBV5-5
J: TRBJ2-2

DNA: TGTGCCAGTCTACAGGTTACCTACGAGCAGTACTTC
CDR3: CASLQVTYEQYF
D: .
size: .
V: TRBV6-6
J: TRBJ2-7

DNA: TGTGCCAGTAGTAATTCTGGAGGGAGATCGTCCAATCAGCCCCAGCATTTT
CDR3: CASSNSGGRSSNQPQHF
D: .
size: .
V: TRBV19
J: TRBJ1-5

DNA: TGTGCCAGCCCCCATGGCAAGCCCCAGCATTTT
CDR3: CASPHGKPQHF
D: .
size: few
V: TRBV28
J: TRBJ1-5

DNA: TGTGCCAGCAGTGAAGGGGGGCTTGAGCAGTTCTTC
CDR3: CASSEGGLEQFF
D: .
size: .
V: TRBV6-1
J: TRBJ2-1

DNA: TGTGCCAGCAGGGACAGGACCCGGGCACGCGCCGCAAACTATGGCTACACCTTC
CDR3: CASRDRTRARAANYGYTF
D: TRBD1
size: many
V: TRBV2
J: TRBJ1-2

DNA: TGTGCCAGCATGAGGGGGCGGTTATACGAGCAGTACTTC
CDR3: CASMRGRLYEQYF
D: TRBD1
size: .
V: TRBV2
J: TRBJ2-7

DNA: TGTGCCAGCAGCCGGGACAGGGGGGATACGCAGTATTTT
CDR3: CASSRDRGDTQYF
D: TRBD1
size: .
V: TRBV6-5
J: TRBJ2-3

DNA: TGTGCCAGTAGTTCAAGCGGGGGCATGACAGATACGCAGTATTTT
CDR3: CASSSSGGMTDTQYF
D: TRBD2
size: .
V: TRBV19
J: TRBJ2-3

DNA: TGTGCCAGCAGTTTAAGGCGCGGCACTGAAGCTTTCTTT
CDR3: CASSLRRGTEAFF
D: .
size: few
V: TRBV12-3/TRBV12-4
J: TRBJ1-1

DNA: TGTGCCAGCTCACCAATCGCAATGGTCGGACGGGATGGTGAGCAGTTCTTC
CDR3: CASSPIAMVGRDGEQFF
D: .
size: .
V: TRBV18
J: TRBJ2-1

DNA: TGTGCCAGCAGGTTAACAGGGTTGAACAATGAGCAGTTCTTC
CDR3: CASRLTGLNNEQFF
D: .
size: .
V: TRBV27
J: TRBJ2-1

DNA: TGTGCCAGCAGTTACTCCGGGACAGGGTTATATGGCTACACCTTC
CDR3: CASSYSGTGLYGYTF
D: TRBD1
size: .
V: TRBV6-5
J: TRBJ1-2

DNA: TGCGCCAGCAGCTTGTTAACTAGCGGGGTAAGCTCCTACGAGCAGTACTTC
CDR3: CASSLLTSGVSSYEQYF
D: TRBD2
size: .
V: TRBV5-1
J: TRBJ2-7

DNA: TGTGCCAGCAGCTTAGTCCTCGGAGATTATGGCTACACCTTC
CDR3: CASSLVLGDYGYTF
D: .
size: once
V: TRBV7-2
J: TRBJ1-2

DNA: TGTGCCAGCTCACCACCGGGGGGACTAGCCTCCTACAATGAGCAGTTCTTC
CDR3: CASSPPGGLASYNEQFF
D: TRBD2
size: .
V: TRBV18
J: TRBJ2-1

DNA: TGTGCCAGCAGTGACCTGACTAGCGGGTCAGATACGCAGTATTTT
CDR3: CASSDLTSGSDTQYF
D: TRBD2
size: once
V: TRBV25-1
J: TRBJ2-3

DNA: TGCGCCAGCAGCTGGGGGGACTATAAAGAGACCCAGTACTTC
CDR3: CASSWGDYKETQYF
D: TRBD2
size: .
V: TRBV5-1
J: TRBJ2-5

DNA: TGTGCCAGCAGTTCCGGGACAATTTCTGGGGCCAACGTCCTGACTTTC
CDR3: CASSSGTISGANVLTF
D: .
size: .
V: TRBV5-4
J: TRBJ2-6

DNA: TGTGCCAGCAGCTCGGACAGGGTGAGCTCCTATAATTCACCCCTCCACTTT
CDR3: CASSSDRVSSYNSPLHF
D: TRBD1
size: .
V: TRBV5-4
J: TRBJ1-6

DNA: TGTGCCACCAGCAGAGATCTAGGGGGTGGGCAGCCCCAGCATTTT
CDR3: CATSRDLGGGQPQHF
D: .
size: .
V: TRBV15
J: TRBJ1-5

DNA: TGTGCCAGCAGTCTTCAGAATCAGCCCCAGCATTTT
CDR3: CASSLQNQPQHF
D: .
size: .
V: TRBV6-4
J: TRBJ1-5